Described below is a single TCR beta chain sequence and its context. Its antigen is currently unknown. The sample is drawn from a study of shared clonotypes between healthy human individuals. The DNA input per sorted-subset replicate PCR was around 200 ng, corresponding to 25,000 to 30,000 T cell genomes. Sequenced by immunoSEQ multiplex PCR; TCRdb stores in-frame clones only, minus some. Among some 1.4 million clones listed, roughly 97% were seen once. Study conclusions and caveats: About 5.2% was the fraction of naive CD4 clonotypes found shared across four donors. In contrast to clonotypes shared by all four donors, non-shared clonotypes had lower generation probabilities.

This clonotype was sampled from a man aged 25-40 years in good health. Specimen: naive CD4+ T cells sorted from blood. Subset denoted: CD45RA+ positively selected.

The CDR3 DNA sequence: TGTGCCAGCTCACCACCAGCTAGCGGATGGGGAGAGACCCAGTACTTC. Its protein product is CASSPPASGWGETQYF. The genes are TRBV18 and TRBJ2-5; 7 bases fit TRBD2. Per the germline V gene, CDR1 is KGHSH and CDR2 is LQKENI. The CDR3 is made up of 16 amino acids. V lost 0 bases, J lost 4 bases, and 8 bases stayed unmatched.